This T cell receptor beta chain was identified during a study of blood T cell repertoires in COVID-19. Study-wide context: COVID-19 samples from acute and convalescent phases originated in the United States, Italy and Spain. PBMCs, B-cell-depleted T cells, or T cells were the source of the cDNA or gDNA that made up the material.

Only in-frame clones appear in the TCRdb table, and some are missing; sequencing was by immunoSEQ multiplex PCR. Among approximately 59,000 clones listed, more than 70% were seen once. This clonotype originated in a man aged 35 to 55 with active COVID-19. The specimen was peripheral blood.

CDR3 nucleotide sequence: TGTGCCAGCAGCTTAATTCCGGGGTATAATTCACCCCTCCACTTT. Translation gives CASSLIPGYNSPLHF. The chain uses TRBV7-3 and TRBJ1-6; D unresolved. The CDR3 covers 15 residues. CDR1 is SGHTA and CDR2 is FQGTGA in the germline V gene. V was trimmed by 1 base and J by 4 bases, leaving 8 bases between them. Complete variable domain (other parts from reference TRBV7-3 and TRBJ1-6): GAGVSQTPSNKVTEKGKYVELRCDPISGHTALYWYRQSLGQGPEFLIYFQGTGAADDSGLPNDRFFAVRPEGSVSTLKIQRTERGDSAVYLCASSLIPGYNSPLHFGNGTRLTVT.